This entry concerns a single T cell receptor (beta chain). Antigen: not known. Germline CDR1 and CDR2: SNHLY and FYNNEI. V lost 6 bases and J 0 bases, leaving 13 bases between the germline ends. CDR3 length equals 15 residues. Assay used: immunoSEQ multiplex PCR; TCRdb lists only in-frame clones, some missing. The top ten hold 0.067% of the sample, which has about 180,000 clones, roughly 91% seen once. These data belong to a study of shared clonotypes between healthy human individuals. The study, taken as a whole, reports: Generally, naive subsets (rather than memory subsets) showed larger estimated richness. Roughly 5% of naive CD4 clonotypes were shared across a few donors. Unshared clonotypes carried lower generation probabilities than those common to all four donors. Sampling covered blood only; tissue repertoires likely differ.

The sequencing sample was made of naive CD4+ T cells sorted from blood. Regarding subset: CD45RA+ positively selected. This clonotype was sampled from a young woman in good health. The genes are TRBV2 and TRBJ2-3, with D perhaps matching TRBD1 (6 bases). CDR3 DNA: TGTGCCAGCAGGAGTCAGGGGATAAGCACAGATACGCAGTATTTT. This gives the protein CASRSQGISTDTQYF.